One T cell receptor (beta chain) is described in this entry. No antigen is known for it. Some clones are missing from TCRdb's copy, which holds only in-frame ones; the method was immunoSEQ multiplex PCR. The repertoire holds approximately 220,000 clones, 85% to 95% seen once, with less than 1.2% in the top ten. The data were obtained in a study of T cell responses to AZD1222 COVID-19 vaccine. The study's findings and limits: Spike-specific TCR breadth and depth rose after two AZD1222 doses. Clonal diversity may have been underestimated, and the donors were mostly white British, with more females than males.

CDR3 size: 12 residues. Trimming left V 11 bases short and J 2 bases short, with 12 bases between. Germline V lookup: CDR1 MDHEN, CDR2 SYDVKM. This chain connects TRBV28 to TRBJ1-2, with D possibly TRBD1 on 6 matching bases. The sample consisted of peripheral blood, taken on day 0 of MenACWY control vaccination. The TCR sequence derives from an adult in good health. The DNA of the CDR3 is TGTGCCTGGGGGCGGCCCAACTATGGCTACACCTTC. This translates into CAWGRPNYGYTF.